The present entry profiles one T cell receptor beta chain with its context. This clone was observed once. It has no known antigen specificity. Base qualities are missing; no much larger clone stands one base away. The sample comes from a study of blood T cell repertoires in COVID-19 (dated by TCRdb to 2019 to 2021). For context, the study as a whole: Samples covering the acute and convalescent phases of COVID-19 were provided by collaborators in the United States, Italy and Spain. Samples came from the ongoing ImmuneRACE study (first 160 participants) plus 1,254 subjects from 6 global collaborators. The repertoires were released in a freely available public database meant as a resource for research on the immune response to SARS-CoV-2. The material from the prospective study consisted of cDNA or gDNA derived from T cells, B-cell-depleted T cells, or PBMCs. Where HLA class I and class II types were available, the types were taken from metadata supplied by the sample provider, not from assay-based typing. The sample metadata nearly always contained a de-identified subject ID, COVID-19 status, age in years and sex. The dataset comprised deeply sampled blood TCRbeta repertoires from subjects exposed to, actively infected with, or recovered from COVID-19.

General conclusions and limits of the study: Clinical and demographic metadata were provided uncurated, with the amount varying by source and participant.

Based on the germline V gene, the CDR1 and CDR2 sequences are SGHRS and YFSETQ. From the cysteine through the phenylalanine, the CDR3 covers 17 amino acids. The sequence is cut down to CDR3 DNA, 51 bases in frame from base 1. Trimming takes 0 bases from V and 6 bases from J, and the germline ends sit 22 bases apart. Enrolling through a virtual design, the prospective study's participants ranged in age from roughly 18 to 95 years and lived across roughly 23 United States geographic areas. In the prospective study, cohorts were assigned on the basis of participant-reported clinical history obtained from a screening survey and a study questionnaire. Exposed participants had been in contact with someone with a PCR-confirmed or clinician-diagnosed COVID-19 case within 2 weeks of study entry. Mobile phlebotomists in the prospective study collected whole blood, serum and a nasopharyngeal or oropharyngeal swab from every participant. Prospective study participants could optionally give additional blood draws and questionnaires over an approximately two-month period. Prospective study blood samples were shipped either frozen or at room temperature before DNA extraction.

TCRbeta CDR3 regions were amplified from genomic DNA by means of the immunoSEQ Assay, a bias-controlled multiplex PCR. On the study's bioinformatics: The number of nucleated cells in each sample was estimated by amplification of reference gene primers within the assay. To quantify the absolute abundance of each unique TCRbeta CDR3 rearrangement, sequence reads were collapsed and filtered. For each sample, productive Simpson clonality was calculated as the square root of Simpson's diversity index over productive rearrangements. In TCRdb, the immuneACCESS table is reduced to in-frame sequences with V and J assigned. These tables do not hold every clone; where another copy was compared, an unresolved V gene accounts for under half, and the others remain unexplained. V and J calls and clone size come straight from that table; D and trimming were deduced from the DNA. The sample table lists roughly 150,000 clones, roughly 84% of them with a count of one. The top ten clones comprise roughly 5.6% of the sample.

This TCR was recovered from a man between 70 and 80 years old who had been exposed to COVID-19. The chain was built from TRBV5-1 and TRBJ2-7, and the D gene may be TRBD2, 5 bases matching. Sequencing used PBMCs or T cells enriched from blood (not recorded which). The sequenced DNA is TGCGCCAGCAGCTTGGGGGAGTGGGAAAGGGAGTCCGTCGAGCAGTACTTC. It encodes CASSLGEWERESVEQYF.